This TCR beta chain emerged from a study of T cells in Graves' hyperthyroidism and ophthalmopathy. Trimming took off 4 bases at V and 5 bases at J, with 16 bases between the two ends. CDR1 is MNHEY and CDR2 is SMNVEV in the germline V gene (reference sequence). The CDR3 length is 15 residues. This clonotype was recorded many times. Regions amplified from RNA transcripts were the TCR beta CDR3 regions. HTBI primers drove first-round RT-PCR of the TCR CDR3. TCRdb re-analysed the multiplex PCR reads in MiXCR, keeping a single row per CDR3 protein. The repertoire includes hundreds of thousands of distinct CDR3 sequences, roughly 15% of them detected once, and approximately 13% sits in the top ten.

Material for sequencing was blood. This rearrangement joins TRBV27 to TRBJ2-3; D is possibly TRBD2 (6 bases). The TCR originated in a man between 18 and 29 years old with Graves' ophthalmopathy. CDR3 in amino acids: CASSSTSSSLDTQYF. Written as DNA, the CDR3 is TGTGCCAGCAGTTCGACTAGTTCATCACTAGATACGCAGTATTTT.